The sequence of this TCR beta chain was determined in a study of T cell responses to AZD1222 COVID-19 vaccine. Study-level results: Donors in the cohort were predominantly white British and more often female, and clonal diversity was possibly underestimated. The span of vaccine-associated CD4 TCRs extended across spike, with dominance at 160-218 and 743-854. The number of AZD1222 recipients seropositive at baseline was only five to seven.

Profiled with immunoSEQ multiplex PCR; TCRdb holds only in-frame clones, not every one. The data contain some 130,000 clones, about 91% of them singletons. The CDR3 is 15 amino acids. Looked up from germline, CDR1 is KGHSH and CDR2 is LQKENI. The V end lost 3 bases, the J end lost 3 bases, and 15 bases lay between the germline ends. For this clone: The target antigen is unknown.

The chain has TRBV18 and TRBJ2-7; TRBD1 might be the D (6 bases). Sequenced material: peripheral blood, taken 28 days after the second AZD1222 dose. This TCR came from an adult who received the AZD1222 COVID-19 vaccine. CDR3 region: CASSPTGTLLYEQYF. DNA of the CDR3: TGTGCCAGCTCACCCACAGGGACCCTCCTCTACGAGCAGTACTTC. The whole variable domain, filled in from reference TRBV18 and TRBJ2-7, reads NAGVMQNPRHLVRRRGQEARLRCSPMKGHSHVYWYRQLPEEGLKFMVYLQKENIIDESGMPKERFSAEFPKEGPSILRIQQVVRGDSAAYFCASSPTGTLLYEQYFGPGTRLTVT.